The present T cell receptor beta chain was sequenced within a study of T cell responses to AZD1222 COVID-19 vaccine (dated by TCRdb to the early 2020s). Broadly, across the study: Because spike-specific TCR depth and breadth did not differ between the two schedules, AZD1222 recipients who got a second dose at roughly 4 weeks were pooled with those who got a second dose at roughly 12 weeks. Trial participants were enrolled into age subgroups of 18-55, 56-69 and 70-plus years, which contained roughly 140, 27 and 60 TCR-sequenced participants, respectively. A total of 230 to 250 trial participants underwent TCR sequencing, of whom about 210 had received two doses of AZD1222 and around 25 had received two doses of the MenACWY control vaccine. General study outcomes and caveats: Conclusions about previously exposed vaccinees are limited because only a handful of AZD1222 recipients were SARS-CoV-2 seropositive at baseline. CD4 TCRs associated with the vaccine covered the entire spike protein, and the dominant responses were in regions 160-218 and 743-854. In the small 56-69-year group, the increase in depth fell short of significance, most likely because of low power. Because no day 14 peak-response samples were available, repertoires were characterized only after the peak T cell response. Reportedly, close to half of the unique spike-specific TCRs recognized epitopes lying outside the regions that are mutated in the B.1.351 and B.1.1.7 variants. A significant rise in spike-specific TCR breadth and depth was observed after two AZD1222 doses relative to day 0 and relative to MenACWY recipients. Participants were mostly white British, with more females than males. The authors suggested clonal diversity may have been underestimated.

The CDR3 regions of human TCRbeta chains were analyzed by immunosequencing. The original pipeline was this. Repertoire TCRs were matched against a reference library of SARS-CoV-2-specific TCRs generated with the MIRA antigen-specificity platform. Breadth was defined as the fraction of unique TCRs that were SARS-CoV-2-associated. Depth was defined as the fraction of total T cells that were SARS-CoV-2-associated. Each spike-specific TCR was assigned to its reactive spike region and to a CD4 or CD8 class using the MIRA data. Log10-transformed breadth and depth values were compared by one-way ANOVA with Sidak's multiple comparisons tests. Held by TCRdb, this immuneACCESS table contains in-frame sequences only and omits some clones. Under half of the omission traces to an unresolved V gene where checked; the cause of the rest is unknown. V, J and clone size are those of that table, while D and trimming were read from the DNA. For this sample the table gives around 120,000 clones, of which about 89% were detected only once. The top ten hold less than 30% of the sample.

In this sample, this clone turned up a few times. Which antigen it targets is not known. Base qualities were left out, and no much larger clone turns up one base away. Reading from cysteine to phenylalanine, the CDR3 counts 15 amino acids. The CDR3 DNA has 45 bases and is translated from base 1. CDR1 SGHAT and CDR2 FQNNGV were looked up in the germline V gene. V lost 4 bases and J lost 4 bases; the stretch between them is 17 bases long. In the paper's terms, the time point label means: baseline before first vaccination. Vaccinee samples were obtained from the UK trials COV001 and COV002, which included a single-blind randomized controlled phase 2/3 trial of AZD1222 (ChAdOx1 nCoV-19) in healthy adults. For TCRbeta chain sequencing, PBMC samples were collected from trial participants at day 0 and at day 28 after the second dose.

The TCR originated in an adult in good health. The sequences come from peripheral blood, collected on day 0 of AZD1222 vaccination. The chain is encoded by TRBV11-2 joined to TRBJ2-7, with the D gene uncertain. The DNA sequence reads TGTGCCAGCAGCTCACTGACTTTCGGTGGGTACGAGCAGTACTTC. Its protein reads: CASSSLTFGGYEQYF.